This T cell receptor (beta chain) was identified during a study of blood T cell repertoires in COVID-19. Study-wide background: Acute and convalescent COVID-19 specimens originated in the United States, Italy and Spain. Sources were T cells, B-cell-depleted T cells, or PBMCs; the material itself was cDNA or gDNA.

In the source study's methods: How many nucleated cells were present was estimated from reference gene primer amplification. Sequenced by immunoSEQ multiplex PCR; TCRdb stores in-frame clones only, minus some. V, J and clone size are those of that table, while D and trimming were read from the DNA. The table has about 210,000 clones, around 88% seen once. Sequenced input: peripheral blood. This clonotype was obtained from a man aged 45-60 years with active or convalescent COVID-19.

CDR3 nucleotide sequence: TGTGCCAGCAGTTCCTTCTGGCGGGAGAAGTCGGGGGAGCTGTTTTTT. It specifies CASSSFWREKSGELFF. V usage is TRBV28 and J usage is TRBJ2-2; 7 positions match TRBD2. V was pared by 4 bases and J by 8 bases, with 13 bases of the junction left unmatched. The CDR3 covers 16 residues. Germline V gives CDR1 MDHEN, CDR2 SYDVKM.